This is a list of T cell receptor beta chains from one sample in a study of blood T cell repertoires in COVID-19. The assay was immunoSEQ multiplex PCR, and TCRdb's table has in-frame clones only and misses some. The repertoire includes 200,000 to 250,000 clones, approximately 85% of them detected once, and 2% to 3% sits in the top ten. The sequenced sample consisted of peripheral blood. The receptor source for this set is a woman in her 70s with COVID-19, enrolled during active disease. Both conserved end residues are part of each CDR3. The D gene is left open where the match is weak.

cdr3_length j_call d_call v_call cdr3_aa cdr3_nt
15 TRBJ1-1 TRBD1 TRBV28 CASSSRGTGDNEAFF TGTGCCAGCAGTTCCCGAGGGACAGGGGATAATGAAGCTTTCTTT
14 TRBJ1-3 - TRBV5-1 CASSLGQAGNTIYF TGCGCCAGCAGCTTGGGGCAGGCTGGAAACACCATATATTTT
14 TRBJ2-5 - TRBV19 CASSTSYGQETQYF TGTGCCAGTAGTACTAGTTATGGGCAAGAGACCCAGTACTTC
18 TRBJ2-1 - TRBV9 CASSVGAGSLSSYNEQFF TGTGCCAGCAGCGTAGGGGCGGGGTCGCTGAGCTCCTACAATGAGCAGTTCTTC
15 TRBJ2-5 TRBD2 TRBV2 CASSDLAGVQETQYF TGTGCCAGCAGTGACCTAGCGGGGGTCCAAGAGACCCAGTACTTC
18 TRBJ2-5 TRBD2 TRBV15 CATIQGPTSGLLKETQYF TGTGCCACCATCCAGGGGCCGACTAGCGGTCTCCTTAAAGAGACCCAGTACTTC
14 TRBJ2-7 - TRBV5-6 CASSPRGRTYEQYF TGTGCCAGCAGCCCCAGGGGACGAACCTACGAGCAGTACTTC
15 TRBJ1-3 - TRBV5-1 CASSSGARSGNTIYF TGCGCCAGCAGCAGCGGGGCGAGGTCTGGAAACACCATATATTTT
14 TRBJ2-7 TRBD1 TRBV2 CASRKDRVSYEQYF TGTGCCAGCAGAAAGGACAGGGTCTCCTACGAGCAGTACTTC
12 TRBJ2-1 - TRBV7-9 CASSRTDNEQFF TGTGCCAGCAGCAGGACAGACAATGAGCAGTTCTTC
16 TRBJ2-3 TRBD1 TRBV6-2/TRBV6-3 CASSPPTGLHTDTQYF TGTGCCAGCAGCCCTCCGACAGGGCTACACACAGATACGCAGTATTTT
15 TRBJ2-4 - TRBV19 CASSISGGGWNIQYF TGTGCCAGTAGTATAAGTGGTGGGGGGTGGAACATTCAGTACTTC
14 TRBJ2-1 TRBD1 TRBV24-1 CATSDSGQDNEQFF TGTGCCACCAGTGATTCCGGACAGGACAATGAGCAGTTCTTC
16 TRBJ1-1 - TRBV5-1 CASSLSFTGPNTEAFF TGCGCCAGCAGCTTGTCCTTTACAGGGCCGAACACTGAAGCTTTCTTT
14 TRBJ1-5 TRBD1 TRBV7-2 CASSWTGGNQPQHF TGTGCCAGCAGCTGGACAGGGGGCAATCAGCCCCAGCATTTT